The clone carrying this T cell receptor beta chain was seen once. This specimen belongs to a study of blood T cell repertoires in COVID-19. Turning to the study itself: Some COVID-19 samples were acute and others convalescent; all came from the United States, Italy and Spain. Sample material is recorded as cDNA or gDNA derived from T cells, B-cell-depleted T cells, or PBMCs.

Under the authors' procedure: It was from reference gene primer amplification that nucleated cell counts were estimated. Measured with immunoSEQ multiplex PCR; TCRdb has only the in-frame clones, and not every one. The D gene and trimming were derived from the DNA, and the V and J assignments and clone size from that table. The sample includes 90,000 to 100,000 clones, around 85% of them seen just once. This TCR was sampled from a human donor in a cohort sampled during active COVID-19. The sample comprised peripheral blood.

The CDR3 DNA sequence: TGTGCCAGCAGTTTATCGCGATACTCTGGGGCCAACGTCCTGACTTTC. Translating gives CASSLSRYSGANVLTF. The chain uses TRBV27 and TRBJ2-6; D unresolved. Germline V gives CDR1 MNHEY, CDR2 SMNVEV (reference sequence). The V end lost 0 bases, the J end lost 0 bases, and 6 bases lay between the germline ends. CDR3 length: 16 residues.